This T cell receptor beta chain was observed in a study of glioma-infiltrating T cells after dendritic cell vaccination. Looked up from germline, CDR1 is LGHNA and CDR2 is YNFKEQ. This CDR3 comprises 16 residues. J lost 4 bases, V lost 5 bases, and 7 bases had no gene match. Time point: after dendritic cell vaccination, including at tumor progression/relapse. Selection required adequate fresh-frozen tumor tissue plus more than two years' survival data. Findings and caveats of the study: Longer survival after dendritic cell vaccination followed higher pretreatment TIL content. Complete blood and tumor specimen sets were limited to few patients.

The primer mix had 60 V beta and 13 J beta primers. Method: immunoSEQ multiplex PCR; TCRdb's copy keeps in-frame clones and lacks some. This sample has approximately 90,000 clones; 75% to 90% occur once, and the top ten carry over 2%. In this sample, this clone is medium-sized (0.01 to 0.1%). Its antigen remains unidentified. Sequenced material: blood, taken after dendritic cell vaccination. The origin of this receptor is a human donor with glioblastoma. The V and J genes are TRBV4-2 and TRBJ2-1; 11 nucleotides match TRBD2. CDR3 protein: CASSNQLAGDYNEQFF. In DNA form, the CDR3 reads TGTGCCAGCAGCAATCAACTAGCGGGGGATTACAATGAGCAGTTCTTC.